The rows below give T cell receptor beta chains drawn from one sample of a study of blood T cell repertoires in COVID-19. The repertoire was sequenced with immunoSEQ multiplex PCR; TCRdb's copy has only in-frame clones and lacks some. The table lists approximately 40,000 clones, 70% to 90% of them singletons. The sample comprised peripheral blood. The receptors come from a man aged 60 to 75 with COVID-19, enrolled during active disease. The CDR3 runs from the conserved cysteine through the conserved F or W. D genes are given only for firm matches. Rows give clone size only sometimes, using once, few, many, or a class for an expanded clone.

cdr3_aa: CATSRGDSGPYNEQFF
cdr3_nt: TGTGCCACCAGCAGAGGCGACAGCGGGCCGTACAATGAGCAGTTCTTC
v_call: TRBV15
clone_size: -
j_call: TRBJ2-1
d_call: -

cdr3_aa: CASSLATNTEAFF
cdr3_nt: TGTGCCAGCAGCTTAGCAACGAACACTGAAGCTTTCTTT
v_call: TRBV5-4
clone_size: once
j_call: TRBJ1-1
d_call: -

cdr3_aa: CASSAELNTEAFF
cdr3_nt: TGTGCCAGCAGCGCCGAGTTGAACACTGAAGCTTTCTTT
v_call: TRBV13
clone_size: -
j_call: TRBJ1-1
d_call: -

cdr3_aa: CATSRQRGGGSPLHF
cdr3_nt: TGTGCCACCAGCAGACAACGGGGGGGTGGTTCACCCCTCCACTTT
v_call: TRBV15
clone_size: -
j_call: TRBJ1-6
d_call: -

cdr3_aa: CASSLRPGANEKLFF
cdr3_nt: TGTGCCAGCAGTTTAAGACCGGGGGCTAATGAAAAACTGTTTTTT
v_call: TRBV28
clone_size: -
j_call: TRBJ1-4
d_call: -

cdr3_aa: CASRMGQLMNTEAFF
cdr3_nt: TGTGCCAGCAGGATGGGACAGCTAATGAACACTGAAGCTTTCTTT
v_call: TRBV3-1/TRBV3-2
clone_size: -
j_call: TRBJ1-1
d_call: TRBD1

cdr3_aa: CASCHDGGRDTQYF
cdr3_nt: TGTGCCAGCTGCCATGACGGAGGGAGAGATACGCAGTATTTT
v_call: TRBV3-1/TRBV3-2
clone_size: -
j_call: TRBJ2-3
d_call: -

cdr3_aa: CASTTANSYNSPLHF
cdr3_nt: TGTGCCAGCACGACAGCGAACTCCTATAATTCACCCCTCCACTTT
v_call: TRBV3-1/TRBV3-2
clone_size: -
j_call: TRBJ1-6
d_call: -

cdr3_aa: CASSPSGTGGSGYGYTF
cdr3_nt: TGTGCCAGCTCACCATCCGGGACAGGGGGCTCTGGCTATGGCTACACCTTC
v_call: TRBV18
clone_size: -
j_call: TRBJ1-2
d_call: TRBD1

cdr3_aa: CSVGTGVNQPQHF
cdr3_nt: TGCAGCGTAGGGACAGGGGTTAATCAGCCCCAGCATTTT
v_call: TRBV29-1
clone_size: -
j_call: TRBJ1-5
d_call: TRBD1

cdr3_aa: CASSQEAAANSPLHF
cdr3_nt: TGTGCCAGCAGCCAAGAGGCGGCGGCCAATTCACCCCTCCACTTT
v_call: TRBV4-2
clone_size: -
j_call: TRBJ1-6
d_call: -

cdr3_aa: CASSHSSRDYGYTF
cdr3_nt: TGTGCCAGCAGCCATTCCTCCAGGGACTATGGCTACACCTTC
v_call: TRBV3-1/TRBV3-2
clone_size: -
j_call: TRBJ1-2
d_call: -

cdr3_aa: CASSFGRYNTEAFF
cdr3_nt: TGTGCCAGCAGCTTTGGCAGGTACAACACTGAAGCTTTCTTT
v_call: TRBV11-2
clone_size: -
j_call: TRBJ1-1
d_call: -

cdr3_aa: CASSRDISGANVLTF
cdr3_nt: TGTGCCAGCAGCCGGGACATCTCTGGGGCCAACGTCCTGACTTTC
v_call: TRBV11-2
clone_size: -
j_call: TRBJ2-6
d_call: -

cdr3_aa: CASSPPTGASTDTQYF
cdr3_nt: TGTGCCAGCAGCCCGCCGACAGGGGCGAGCACAGATACGCAGTATTTT
v_call: TRBV6-6
clone_size: -
j_call: TRBJ2-3
d_call: TRBD1

cdr3_aa: CASSQTGGINEKLFF
cdr3_nt: TGTGCCAGCAGCCAAACAGGGGGCATTAATGAAAAACTGTTTTTT
v_call: TRBV3-1/TRBV3-2
clone_size: -
j_call: TRBJ1-4
d_call: TRBD1

cdr3_aa: CASSPRRGLNEQFF
cdr3_nt: TGTGCCAGCAGCCCAAGGCGGGGCCTCAATGAGCAGTTCTTC
v_call: TRBV11-3
clone_size: -
j_call: TRBJ2-1
d_call: -

cdr3_aa: CASRSNRGDSYEQYF
cdr3_nt: TGTGCCAGTAGGTCGAACAGGGGAGACTCCTACGAGCAGTACTTC
v_call: TRBV19
clone_size: -
j_call: TRBJ2-7
d_call: TRBD1

cdr3_aa: CASSQGAQDYQPQHF
cdr3_nt: TGTGCCAGCAGCCAAGGGGCCCAGGACTATCAGCCCCAGCATTTT
v_call: TRBV3-1/TRBV3-2
clone_size: few
j_call: TRBJ1-5
d_call: -

cdr3_aa: CASSQHIQASSYEQYF
cdr3_nt: TGCGCCAGCAGCCAGCACATACAGGCTAGCTCCTACGAGCAGTACTTC
v_call: TRBV4-1
clone_size: -
j_call: TRBJ2-7
d_call: -

cdr3_aa: CASSSSPGLYQETQYF
cdr3_nt: TGTGCCAGTAGTTCCTCCCCCGGACTGTACCAAGAGACCCAGTACTTC
v_call: TRBV19
clone_size: -
j_call: TRBJ2-5
d_call: -

cdr3_aa: CASSPGSLANQPQHF
cdr3_nt: TGTGCCAGCAGCCCCGGGAGTCTGGCCAATCAGCCCCAGCATTTT
v_call: TRBV11-2
clone_size: -
j_call: TRBJ1-5
d_call: -

cdr3_aa: CASTPSAPGELFF
cdr3_nt: TGTGCCAGTACGCCTAGCGCCCCCGGGGAGCTGTTTTTT
v_call: TRBV19
clone_size: -
j_call: TRBJ2-2
d_call: -

cdr3_aa: CASSQVDEQFF
cdr3_nt: TGTGCCAGCAGCCAAGTCGATGAGCAGTTCTTC
v_call: TRBV3-1/TRBV3-2
clone_size: -
j_call: TRBJ2-1
d_call: -

cdr3_aa: CASNPREGLLNTEAFF
cdr3_nt: TGTGCCAGCAACCCTAGGGAGGGCCTACTCAACACTGAAGCTTTCTTT
v_call: TRBV14
clone_size: few
j_call: TRBJ1-1
d_call: -

cdr3_aa: CATAQGRGQPQHF
cdr3_nt: TGTGCCACCGCACAGGGTAGGGGTCAGCCCCAGCATTTT
v_call: TRBV7-2
clone_size: -
j_call: TRBJ1-5
d_call: -

cdr3_aa: CASTMGRIPDQPQHF
cdr3_nt: TGTGCCAGTACCATGGGCAGGATTCCCGATCAGCCCCAGCATTTT
v_call: TRBV19
clone_size: -
j_call: TRBJ1-5
d_call: -

cdr3_aa: CASSFQNTQYF
cdr3_nt: TGCGCCAGCAGCTTCCAGAACACGCAGTATTTT
v_call: TRBV5-1
clone_size: -
j_call: TRBJ2-3
d_call: -

cdr3_aa: CAPTRGTATLSGNTIYF
cdr3_nt: TGTGCCCCGACGAGGGGGACAGCGACTCTCTCTGGAAACACCATATATTTT
v_call: TRBV24-1
clone_size: -
j_call: TRBJ1-3
d_call: TRBD1

cdr3_aa: CATSDQTGGAFF
cdr3_nt: TGTGCCACCAGTGACCAGACAGGCGGAGCTTTCTTT
v_call: TRBV24-1
clone_size: -
j_call: TRBJ1-1
d_call: -

cdr3_aa: CASQSGVSSDTQYF
cdr3_nt: TGCGCCAGCCAATCGGGAGTGTCGTCAGATACGCAGTATTTT
v_call: TRBV5-1
clone_size: -
j_call: TRBJ2-3
d_call: -

cdr3_aa: CASSSRDSSYYEQYF
cdr3_nt: TGTGCCAGCAGCTCTAGGGACAGCTCTTACTACGAGCAGTACTTC
v_call: TRBV5-6
clone_size: -
j_call: TRBJ2-7
d_call: TRBD1

cdr3_aa: CASSPLAGSSGYEQYF
cdr3_nt: TGTGCCAGCTCACCACTGGCGGGATCCAGTGGGTACGAGCAGTACTTC
v_call: TRBV18
clone_size: -
j_call: TRBJ2-7
d_call: -

cdr3_aa: CASSIERTGGSLDGYTF
cdr3_nt: TGTGCCAGTAGTATAGAACGGACAGGGGGCAGTCTGGATGGCTACACCTTC
v_call: TRBV19
clone_size: -
j_call: TRBJ1-2
d_call: TRBD1

cdr3_aa: CATSDHRQGTLYGYTF
cdr3_nt: TGTGCCACCAGTGATCATCGACAGGGAACCTTGTATGGCTACACCTTC
v_call: TRBV24-1
clone_size: -
j_call: TRBJ1-2
d_call: TRBD1

cdr3_aa: CASSSDSLYEQYF
cdr3_nt: TGTGCCAGCAGCTCGGACAGCCTATACGAGCAGTACTTC
v_call: TRBV11-2
clone_size: -
j_call: TRBJ2-7
d_call: -

cdr3_aa: CASSPGTGGYSPLHF
cdr3_nt: TGTGCCAGCAGCCCAGGGACAGGGGGATATTCACCCCTCCACTTT
v_call: TRBV27
clone_size: -
j_call: TRBJ1-6
d_call: TRBD1

cdr3_aa: CASSQGGNEKLFF
cdr3_nt: TGTGCCAGCAGCCAAGGAGGAAATGAAAAACTGTTTTTT
v_call: TRBV14
clone_size: -
j_call: TRBJ1-4
d_call: -

cdr3_aa: CASSFELRGHAPGYEQYF
cdr3_nt: TGTGCCAGCAGTTTTGAGTTGAGGGGGCACGCCCCCGGTTACGAGCAGTACTTC
v_call: TRBV28
clone_size: -
j_call: TRBJ2-7
d_call: TRBD1

cdr3_aa: CASSHRQGNSPLHF
cdr3_nt: TGTGCCAGCAGTCATCGACAGGGGAATTCACCCCTCCACTTT
v_call: TRBV5-6
clone_size: -
j_call: TRBJ1-6
d_call: TRBD1